The 32 T cell receptor beta chains presented below share a single source sample, sequenced in a study. Tregs were sorted as CD4+CD25+CD127-/low cells. TCRdb passed the 5' RACE reads through MiXCR, listing each CDR3 protein once. Altogether 40,000 to 55,000 distinct CDR3 sequences are present, more than 20% being singletons, with the ten largest covering about 4.5%. Sequencing was done on a sample of Tregs sorted from a lymph node. These receptors were taken from a female donor with breast cancer.

This chain uses TRBV7-3 with TRBJ2-1; no definite D call. This CDR3 is built from 11 residues. Per the germline V gene, CDR1 is SGHTA and CDR2 is FQGTGA. The V end was cut by 2 bases, the J end by 7 bases, with 3 bases between. CDR3 residues: CASSLDNEQFF. In DNA form, the CDR3 reads TGTGCCAGCAGCTTAGATAATGAGCAGTTCTTC.

In this sample, this clonotype turned up many times. The chain links TRBV7-9 to TRBJ2-1, with D tentatively TRBD1 or TRBD2 (5 bases each). Looked up from germline, CDR1 is SEHNR and CDR2 is FQNEAQ (reference sequence). With 5 bases removed from V and 3 bases from J, the gap between germline ends came to 11 bases. This CDR3 is built from 14 residues. For the CDR3, the DNA is TGTGCCAGCAGCCACGGGACCAGCTACAATGAGCAGTTCTTC. Residues: CASSHGTSYNEQFF.

This clonotype was detected ten times or more. The rearrangement uses TRBV12-3 or TRBV12-4 and TRBJ1-2, with D unclear. Trimming took 7 bases from V and 2 from J, leaving 11 bases between them. There are 13 residues in the CDR3. The CDR3 DNA follows: TGTGCCAGCACCCTAACAGTGAACTATGGCTACACCTTC. This codes for CASTLTVNYGYTF.

There are a few counts of this clonotype. The V gene is TRBV7-9, the J gene TRBJ2-2; TRBD1 matches at 10 bases. J gave up 3 bases and V 6 bases, and 4 bases lay outside the gene matches. This CDR3 is built from 15 residues. Germline assignment: CDR1 SEHNR and CDR2 FQNEAQ (reference sequence). The CDR3 reads CASRSGTGDTGELFF. CDR3 sequence (DNA): TGTGCCAGCAGGTCCGGGACAGGGGACACCGGGGAGCTGTTTTTT.

This clonotype was seen more than once but under ten times. The chain carries TRBV19 and TRBJ2-7; D is undetermined. Germline V gene lookup returns CDR1 LNHDA and CDR2 SQIVND (reference sequence). V lost 5 bases to trimming and J lost 0 bases, with 11 bases between them. This CDR3 has 14 amino acids. The CDR3 DNA reads TGTGCCAGTAGTCCCCGGATAGGCTCCTACGAGCAGTACTTC. It is translated as CASSPRIGSYEQYF.

The rearrangement joins TRBV5-5 to TRBJ2-1; 7 bases fit TRBD2. Germline lookup yields CDR1 SGHKS and CDR2 YYEKEE (reference sequence). The CDR3 totals 14 residues. V shed 3 bases and J 8 bases; nucleotides not matched to a gene: 8. DNA for the CDR3: TGTGCCAGCAGCTCGCCGGGGGGTAGCGATGAGCAGTTCTTC. Translating it yields CASSSPGGSDEQFF.

The gene calls are TRBV12-3 or TRBV12-4 and TRBJ1-2; no firm D call. There are 16 residues in the CDR3. Trimming shortened V by 3 bases and J by 0 bases, and 14 bases separated the two germline ends. CDR3 sequence: CASSFSGLRANYGYTF. The CDR3 DNA follows: TGTGCCAGCAGTTTTAGCGGTTTGCGGGCTAACTATGGCTACACCTTC.

Worth noting for this clonotype: This may come from a read error, since a much larger clone is one base off. Because it lacks the conserved phenylalanine or tryptophan at the end, this CDR3 is likely a read error. This chain connects TRBV12-3 or TRBV12-4 to TRBJ2-3, with a weak D call TRBD2 (7 bases). V lost 3 bases, J lost 4 bases, and 14 bases lay in between. The CDR3 has 15 residues. The CDR3 spells CASSLGGARADTQYS. DNA for the CDR3: TGTGCCAGCAGTTTGGGGGGGGCGCGGGCAGATACGCAGTATTCT.

This clonotype is labeled as medium-sized. The chain uses TRBV7-9 and TRBJ2-5; D is uncertain. The V end was cut by 4 bases, the J end by 5 bases, with 5 bases between. From germline, CDR1 is SEHNR and CDR2 FQNEAQ (reference sequence). This CDR3 contains 11 residues. The CDR3 sequence: CASSYSETQYF. The CDR3 bases are TGTGCCAGCAGCTATAGCGAGACCCAGTACTTC.

This clonotype turned up a few times. The chain couples TRBV29-1 to TRBJ2-1, with 8 bases lining up with TRBD1. Germline V CDR1 and CDR2: SQVTM, ANQGSEA. This CDR3 is built from 13 residues. V was clipped by 7 bases and J by 7 bases; unmatched bases: 9. DNA of the CDR3: TGCAGCGGGACAGGGATGTTGTGGAATGAGCAGTTCTTC. Translating it yields CSGTGMLWNEQFF.

This clonotype turned up a few times. The CDR3 is CASSPSGAATGYEQYF. In DNA form, the CDR3 reads TGTGCCAGCAGCCCCTCCGGAGCGGCAACGGGCTACGAGCAGTACTTC. V usage is TRBV11-2 and J usage is TRBJ2-7, with D perhaps TRBD2 (5 bases). CDR3 length: 16 amino acids. The V gene lost 5 bases and the J gene lost 3 bases, with 20 bases spanning the gap. Per germline, CDR1 SGHAT and CDR2 FQNNGV.

Worth noting for this clonotype: Because the CDR3 is missing its conserved closing phenylalanine or tryptophan, this is likely a read error. The chain carries TRBV6-1 and TRBJ2-1, with 7 bases that match TRBD2. The V segment lost 4 bases and the J segment 6 bases; nucleotides outside the gene matches: 12. Germline V gene data show CDR1 as MNHNS and CDR2 as SASEGT. The CDR3 loop spans 16 amino acids. For the CDR3, the DNA is TGTGCCAGCAGTGGGCCGGCGTCTACTAGCGTCAATGAGCAGTTCGTC. Translation gives CASSGPASTSVNEQFV.

For this clonotype: Given a much more abundant clone one base away, this may be a read error. This chain uses TRBV7-2 with TRBJ1-1, with a weak D call TRBD1 (5 bases). In germline, CDR1 is SGHTA, CDR2 FQGNSA. The V and J ends lost 4 bases and 4 bases respectively, with 13 bases between them. The CDR3 covers 14 residues. For the CDR3, the DNA is TGTGCCAGCAGCTCGGGACTCTCGGGCACTGAAGCTTTCTTT. Its translation: CASSSGLSGTEAFF.

This clonotype was found many times. The rearrangement joins TRBV5-1 to TRBJ2-1, with D possibly matching TRBD1 (8 bases). The CDR3 spans 17 residues. V was cut by 6 bases and J by 0 bases, with 19 bases left in between. Looked up from germline, CDR1 is SGHRS and CDR2 is YFSETQ. The CDR3 loop reads CASNRGGDRLSYNEQFF. DNA for the CDR3: TGCGCCAGCAACCGTGGGGGGGACAGGCTCTCCTACAATGAGCAGTTCTTC.

This clonotype has a count of ten or more. CDR3 sequence reads: CASSDDSNGLDTQYF. The DNA for the CDR3 is TGCGCCAGCAGCGATGACAGCAATGGGCTCGATACGCAGTATTTT. The rearrangement joins TRBV5-1 to TRBJ2-3, with a weak D call TRBD1 (5 bases). Germline loops: CDR1 SGHRS, CDR2 YFSETQ. This CDR3 has 15 residues. V was clipped by 4 bases and J by 6 bases, with 18 bases between them. Together with reference TRBV5-1 and TRBJ2-3, the CDR3 gives the full variable domain: KAGVTQTPRYLIKTRGQQVTLSCSPISGHRSVSWYQQTPGQGLQFLFEYFSETQRNKGNFPGRFSGRQFSNSRSEMNVSTLELGDSALYLCASSDDSNGLDTQYFGPGTRLTVL.

This clonotype was counted ten times or more. The chain joins TRBV4-1 to TRBJ1-1, with D possibly TRBD1 on 5 matching bases. Trimming pared 3 bases from V and 5 bases from J, leaving 16 bases between. The CDR3 spans 15 residues. Germline CDR1 and CDR2: MGHRA and YSYEKL. This chain's CDR3 is CASSQVGRGWTEAFF. As DNA, the CDR3 is TGCGCCAGCAGCCAGGTCGGAAGGGGTTGGACTGAAGCTTTCTTT.

Many counts were recorded for this clonotype. V and J are TRBV9 and TRBJ2-3; no clear D gene. The CDR3 is made up of 14 amino acids. Trimming shortened V by 4 bases and J by 3 bases, and 12 bases separated the two germline ends. Germline loops: CDR1 SGDLS, CDR2 YYNGEE. The CDR3 sequence: CASSPRLATDTQYF. The CDR3, as DNA: TGTGCCAGCAGCCCCCGACTGGCGACAGATACGCAGTATTTT.

This clonotype has a count of ten or more. The chain employs TRBV4-1 and TRBJ2-7; 7 bases are a match to TRBD2. The ends lost 2 bases at V and 0 bases at J; junction bases unmatched: 10. Germline CDR1 MGHRA, CDR2 YSYEKL. This CDR3 has 17 residues. The CDR3 DNA reads TGCGCCAGCAGCCAACTAGTGGGAGGCGGGAGCTCCTACGAGCAGTACTTC. This sequence encodes CASSQLVGGGSSYEQYF.

This clonotype has a count of ten or more. The chain employs TRBV13 and TRBJ2-7, with 8 positions matching TRBD1. This CDR3 is built from 15 residues. Germline CDR1 PRHDT, CDR2 FYEKMQ (reference sequence). Unmatched junction bases numbered 6, after V lost 5 bases and J lost 0 bases. In nucleotides, the CDR3 is TGTGCCAGCAGCCTCCGGACAGGGAACTCCTACGAGCAGTACTTC. This gives the protein CASSLRTGNSYEQYF.

In this sample, this clonotype is medium-sized. The chain uses TRBV5-1 and TRBJ2-1, with 8 bases matching TRBD2. Germline V gene sequence: CDR1 SGHRS, CDR2 YFSETQ. This CDR3 comprises 16 residues. With 0 bases clipped from V and 5 bases from J, the junction kept 7 bases outside the gene matches. CDR3 protein: CASSLDGRASNNEQFF. Written as DNA, the CDR3 is TGCGCCAGCAGCTTGGACGGGAGGGCCAGCAACAATGAGCAGTTCTTC.

J is TRBJ2-1 and V is TRBV28, with D maybe TRBD2 (5 bases). CDR3 length equals 11 residues. Germline V CDR1 and CDR2: MDHEN, SYDVKM. V lost 8 bases and J 8 bases, leaving 10 bases between the germline ends. CDR3 nucleotide sequence: TGTGCCAGCCCTAGCCGGGATGAGCAGTTCTTC. Translation gives CASPSRDEQFF.

The chain recombines TRBV5-1 with TRBJ2-6; no definite D call. V was pared by 0 bases and J by 0 bases, with 7 bases between. The CDR3 is made up of 16 amino acids. Germline CDR1 SGHRS, CDR2 YFSETQ. The CDR3 bases are TGCGCCAGCAGCTTGGAACTAATCTCTGGGGCCAACGTCCTGACTTTC. Its protein product is CASSLELISGANVLTF.

This clonotype was counted at least ten times. The chain employs TRBV4-1 and TRBJ2-7, with D perhaps TRBD1 or TRBD2 (5 bases each). This CDR3 is 14 amino acids long. Between the trimmed V and J ends, which lost 2 bases and 5 bases, there was a span of 13 bases. The V gene's germline CDR1 is MGHRA and CDR2 YSYEKL. CDR3 in amino acids: CASSQTGGGNEQYF. The CDR3 region has the DNA TGCGCCAGCAGCCAAACAGGAGGTGGCAACGAGCAGTACTTC.

This clonotype was seen repeatedly, ten times or more. The chain carries TRBV11-2 and TRBJ2-5; D call uncertain. Germline V gives CDR1 SGHAT, CDR2 FQNNGV. CDR3 length: 12 residues. Trimming took off 4 bases at V and 4 bases at J, with 7 bases between the two ends. The CDR3 here is CASSWLLETQYF. The DNA of the CDR3 is TGTGCCAGCAGCTGGCTCTTAGAGACCCAGTACTTC. The full variable domain, with the rest looked up from reference TRBV11-2 and TRBJ2-5, is EAGVAQSPRYKIIEKRQSVAFWCNPISGHATLYWYQQILGQGPKLLIQFQNNGVVDDSQLPKDRFSAERLKGVDSTLKIQPAKLEDSAVYLCASSWLLETQYFGPGTRLLVL.

This clonotype was counted only a few times. The chain joins TRBV28 to TRBJ2-1; D perhaps matches TRBD2 (5 bases). In germline, CDR1 is MDHEN, CDR2 SYDVKM. Trimming left V 6 bases short and J 8 bases short, with 11 bases between. The CDR3 runs 12 residues. CDR3 sequence: CASRTTRDEQFF. In nucleotides, the CDR3 is TGTGCCAGCAGGACCACTAGGGATGAGCAGTTCTTC.

The rearrangement links TRBV7-9 to TRBJ2-3; possible D gene TRBD1, 5 bases. CDR3 length: 15 residues. CDR1 and CDR2 (germline): SEHNR, FQNEAQ (reference sequence). Trimming pared 6 bases from V and 3 bases from J, leaving 16 bases between. The CDR3: CASSPQGGETDTQYF. In nucleotides, the CDR3 is TGTGCCAGCAGTCCCCAGGGTGGTGAAACAGATACGCAGTATTTT.

V and J are TRBV15 and TRBJ1-4; TRBD1 is a possible D gene (6 bases). Germline lookup yields CDR1 LNHNV and CDR2 YYDKDF (reference sequence). This CDR3 contains 16 residues. V was shortened by 2 bases and J by 7 bases, with 17 bases between the two germline ends. For the CDR3, the DNA is TGTGCCACCAGCAGATATGGCGGGGGGCGCGTTGAAAAACTGTTTTTT. Its translation: CATSRYGGGRVEKLFF.

V usage is TRBV28 and J usage is TRBJ2-1; TRBD1 agrees at 10 bases. Germline assignment: CDR1 MDHEN and CDR2 SYDVKM. With V trimmed by 6 bases and J by 4 bases, 9 bases remained unmatched. The CDR3 has 16 residues. CDR3 residues: CASSRTGGELYNEQFF. CDR3 DNA: TGTGCCAGCAGCCGGACAGGGGGAGAATTATACAATGAGCAGTTCTTC.

In its sample, this clonotype was seen a few times. The chain employs TRBV4-2 and TRBJ2-5, with 9 nucleotides matching TRBD2. The J segment lost 5 bases and the V segment lost 1 base, leaving 8 bases of the junction unmatched. The CDR3 is 16 amino acids. The germline gives CDR1 LGHNA, CDR2 YNFKEQ. The CDR3 region is CASSQVAAGGPETQYF. The CDR3 DNA reads as TGTGCCAGCAGCCAAGTTGCGGCGGGAGGGCCGGAGACCCAGTACTTC.

On this clonotype itself: Possible read error: a much larger clone is one base away. The V and J genes are TRBV9 and TRBJ1-2; D remains ambiguous. Between the trimmed V and J ends, which lost 4 bases and 4 bases, there was a span of 14 bases. CDR3 length: 14 amino acids. Per germline, CDR1 SGDLS and CDR2 YYNGEE. The CDR3 DNA sequence: TGTGCCAGCAGCCAAACCTTCCTCCGCTATGGCTACACCTTC. Residues: CASSQTFLRYGYTF. The full variable domain, its missing parts supplied by reference TRBV9 and TRBJ1-2, is DSGVTQTPKHLITATGQRVTLRCSPRSGDLSVYWYQQSLDQGLQFLIQYYNGEERAKGNILERFSAQQFPDLHSELNLSSLELGDSALYFCASSQTFLRYGYTFGSGTRLTVV.

Remarks on this clonotype: This may stem from a read error, because a much larger clone lies one nucleotide away. The chain combines TRBV7-8 with TRBJ2-5; D is unclear. Trimming left V 3 bases short and J 4 bases short, with 12 bases between. This CDR3 has 14 amino acids. Looked up from germline, CDR1 is SGHVS and CDR2 is FQNEAQ. CDR3 sequence reads: CASSFTLTPETQYF. CDR3 DNA sequence: TGTGCCAGCAGCTTTACACTCACCCCAGAGACCCAGTACTTC. Full variable domain (missing parts from reference TRBV7-8 and TRBJ2-5): GAGVSQSPRYKVAKRGQDVALRCDPISGHVSLFWYQQALGQGPEFLTYFQNEAQLDKSGLPSDRFFAERPEGSVSTLKIQRTQQEDSAVYLCASSFTLTPETQYFGPGTRLLVL.

The V and J genes are TRBV2 and TRBJ2-7, with D uncertain. The germline gives CDR1 SNHLY, CDR2 FYNNEI. V lost 6 bases to trimming and J lost 5 bases, with 8 bases between them. This CDR3 region has 11 residues. CDR3: CASSWADEQYF. For the CDR3, the DNA is TGTGCCAGCAGCTGGGCGGACGAGCAGTACTTC.